The entry that follows covers one TCR beta chain sequence. What it binds is not known. Germline V gene sequence: CDR1 GTSNPN, CDR2 SVGIG (reference sequence). The CDR3 has 12 amino acids. Trimming cost V 3 bases and J 4 bases, with 10 bases left between them. These data belong to a study of cytomegalovirus exposure and HLA in healthy donors. Study-wide results and caveats: Most TCR sequences proved rare, with some public TCRs found in many donors. Some TCR beta chains (approximately 180 of them) were listed as cytomegalovirus-associated.

Clones were read by immunoSEQ multiplex PCR, and TCRdb kept only the in-frame ones, dropping some. The sample consists of 60,000 to 75,000 clones, approximately 95% of them appearing once. The source is a woman younger than 30 in good health and CMV-seropositive. Specimen: PBMCs. The rearrangement joins TRBV30 to TRBJ2-7, with D perhaps TRBD2 (6 bases). Here the CDR3 DNA reads TGTGCCTGGAGGACGGCGGGGTACGAGCAGTACTTC. Translation: CAWRTAGYEQYF.